This entry is about one T cell receptor beta chain. Its antigen is not known. From germline, CDR1 is KGHSH and CDR2 LQKENI. The CDR3 spans 16 residues. J lost 0 bases, V lost 3 bases, and 4 bases had no gene match. These data come from a study of cytomegalovirus exposure and HLA in healthy donors. Study-level findings and limits: One later analysis reportedly identified an Asian-associated ancestry cluster that showed fewer N-insertions than the approximately 700-donor mean. Most TCR sequences were rare, but some public TCRs occurred in many donors. TCR beta V- and J-gene trimming was later associated with a missense DCLRE1C variant.

The PCR contained 60 Vbeta and 13 Jbeta primers. Only in-frame clones appear in the TCRdb table, and some are missing; sequencing was by immunoSEQ multiplex PCR. The table has roughly 190,000 clones, roughly three quarters seen once. The material sequenced was PBMCs. The rearrangement uses TRBV18 and TRBJ2-2; 7 bases line up with TRBD2. The TCR comes from a woman in her fifties or sixties in good health and CMV-seronegative. CDR3 nucleotide sequence: TGTGCCAGCTCACCGCGGGGGTTCGCGAACACCGGGGAGCTGTTTTTT. This sequence encodes CASSPRGFANTGELFF. The complete variable domain, with remaining parts taken from reference TRBV18 and TRBJ2-2, reads NAGVMQNPRHLVRRRGQEARLRCSPMKGHSHVYWYRQLPEEGLKFMVYLQKENIIDESGMPKERFSAEFPKEGPSILRIQQVVRGDSAAYFCASSPRGFANTGELFFGEGSRLTVL.